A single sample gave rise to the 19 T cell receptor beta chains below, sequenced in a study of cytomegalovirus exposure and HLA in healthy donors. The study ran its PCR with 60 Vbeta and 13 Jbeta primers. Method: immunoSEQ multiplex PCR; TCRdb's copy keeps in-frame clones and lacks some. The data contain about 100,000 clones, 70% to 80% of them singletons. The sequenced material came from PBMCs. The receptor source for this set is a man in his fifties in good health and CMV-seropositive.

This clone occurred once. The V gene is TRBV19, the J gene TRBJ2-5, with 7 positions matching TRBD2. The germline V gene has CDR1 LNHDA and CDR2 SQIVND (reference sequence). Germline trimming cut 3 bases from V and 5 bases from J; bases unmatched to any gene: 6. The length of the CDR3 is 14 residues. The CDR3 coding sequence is TGTGCCAGTAGTATCGGGGGGAGCGGGGAGACCCAGTACTTC. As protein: CASSIGGSGETQYF. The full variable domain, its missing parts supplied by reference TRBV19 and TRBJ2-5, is DGGITQSPKYLFRKEGQNVTLSCEQNLNHDAMYWYRQDPGQGLRLIYYSQIVNDFQKGDIAEGYSVSREKKESFPLTVTSAQKNPTAFYLCASSIGGSGETQYFGPGTRLLVL.

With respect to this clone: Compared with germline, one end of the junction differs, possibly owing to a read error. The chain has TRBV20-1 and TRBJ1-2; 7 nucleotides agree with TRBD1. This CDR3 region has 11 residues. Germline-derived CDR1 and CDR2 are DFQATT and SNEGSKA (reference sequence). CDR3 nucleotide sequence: TGCAGTACTAGTCAGGGGGGCGGCTACACCTTC. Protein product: CSTSQGGGYTF.

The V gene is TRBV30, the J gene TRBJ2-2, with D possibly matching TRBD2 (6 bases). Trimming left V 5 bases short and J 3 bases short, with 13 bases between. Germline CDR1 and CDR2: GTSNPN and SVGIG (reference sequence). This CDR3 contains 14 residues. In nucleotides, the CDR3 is TGTGCCTGGGGCCGGGGACTCTACACCGGGGAGCTGTTTTTT. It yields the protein CAWGRGLYTGELFF.

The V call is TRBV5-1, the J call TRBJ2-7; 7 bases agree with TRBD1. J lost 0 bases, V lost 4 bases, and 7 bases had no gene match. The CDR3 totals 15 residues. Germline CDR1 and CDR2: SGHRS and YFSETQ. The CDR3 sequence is CASSRMTGSSYEQYF. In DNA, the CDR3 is TGCGCCAGCAGCCGTATGACAGGGTCCTCCTACGAGCAGTACTTC.

The CDR3, as DNA: TGTGCCAGCAGCGCCACAGGGGGACGGAACACTGAAGCTTTCTTT. Protein sequence: CASSATGGRNTEAFF. The V gene is TRBV9, the J gene TRBJ1-1; 8 bases map to TRBD1. The V and J ends lost 3 bases and 1 base, in that order; junction bases with no gene match: 5. Germline V gives CDR1 SGDLS, CDR2 YYNGEE. CDR3 size: 15 residues.

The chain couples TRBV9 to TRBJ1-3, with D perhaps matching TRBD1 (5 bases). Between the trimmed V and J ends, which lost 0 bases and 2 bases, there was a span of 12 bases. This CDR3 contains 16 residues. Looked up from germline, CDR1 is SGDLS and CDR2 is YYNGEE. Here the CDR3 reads CASSVGARAAGNTIYF. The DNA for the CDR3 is TGTGCCAGCAGCGTAGGTGCCAGGGCGGCTGGAAACACCATATATTTT.

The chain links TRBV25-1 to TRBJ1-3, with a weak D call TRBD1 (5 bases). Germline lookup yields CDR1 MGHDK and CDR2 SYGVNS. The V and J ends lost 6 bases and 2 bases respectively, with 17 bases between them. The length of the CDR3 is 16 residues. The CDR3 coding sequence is TGTGCCAGCAGGCGGGGCGGGACGTATCCTGGAAACACCATATATTTT. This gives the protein CASRRGGTYPGNTIYF.

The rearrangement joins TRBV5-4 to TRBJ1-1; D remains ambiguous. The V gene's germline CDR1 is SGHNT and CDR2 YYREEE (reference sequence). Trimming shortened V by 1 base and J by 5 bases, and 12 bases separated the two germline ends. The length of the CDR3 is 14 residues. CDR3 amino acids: CASSLTGRWTEAFF. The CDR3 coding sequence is TGTGCCAGCAGCTTGACGGGGAGATGGACTGAAGCTTTCTTT. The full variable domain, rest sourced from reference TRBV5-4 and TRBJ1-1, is ETGVTQSPTHLIKTRGQQVTLRCSSQSGHNTVSWYQQALGQGPQFIFQYYREEENGRGNFPPRFSGLQFPNYSSELNVNALELDDSALYLCASSLTGRWTEAFFGQGTRLTVV.

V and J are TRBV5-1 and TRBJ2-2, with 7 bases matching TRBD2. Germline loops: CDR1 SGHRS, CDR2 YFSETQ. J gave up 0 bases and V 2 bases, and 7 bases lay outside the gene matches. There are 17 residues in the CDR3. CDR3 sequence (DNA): TGCGCCAGCAGCTTCGGAATCGGGAGGACGAACACCGGGGAGCTGTTTTTT. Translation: CASSFGIGRTNTGELFF.

The CDR3 bases are TGTGCCAGCAGCTTAGAGGTCTCCGGGGAGCAGTACTTC. Amino acids: CASSLEVSGEQYF. The chain carries TRBV7-9 and TRBJ2-7; D is ambiguous. The V gene's germline CDR1 is SEHNR and CDR2 FQNEAQ (reference sequence). CDR3 length: 13 amino acids. V was trimmed by 1 base and J by 7 bases, leaving 11 bases between them.

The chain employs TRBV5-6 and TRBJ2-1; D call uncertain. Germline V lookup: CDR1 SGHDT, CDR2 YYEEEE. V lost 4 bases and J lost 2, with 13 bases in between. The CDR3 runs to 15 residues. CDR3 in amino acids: CASSATGSPYNEQFF. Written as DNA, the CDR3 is TGTGCCAGCAGCGCAACCGGGTCCCCCTACAATGAGCAGTTCTTC.

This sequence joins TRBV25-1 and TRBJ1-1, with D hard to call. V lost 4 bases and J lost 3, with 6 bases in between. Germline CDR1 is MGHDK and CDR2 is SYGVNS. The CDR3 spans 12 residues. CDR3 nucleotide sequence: TGTGCCAGCAGTGTTCTCGACACTGAAGCTTTCTTT. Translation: CASSVLDTEAFF.

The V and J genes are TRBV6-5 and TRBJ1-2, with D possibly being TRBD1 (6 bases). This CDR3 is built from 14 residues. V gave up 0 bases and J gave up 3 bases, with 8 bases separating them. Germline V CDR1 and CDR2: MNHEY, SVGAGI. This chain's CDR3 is CASSYSPGDYGYTF. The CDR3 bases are TGTGCCAGCAGTTACTCTCCAGGGGACTATGGCTACACCTTC.

In DNA form, the CDR3 reads TGCGCCAGCAGCTTACAGGGGACATCCTATGGCTACACCTTC. Its translation: CASSLQGTSYGYTF. This rearrangement joins TRBV5-1 to TRBJ1-2; TRBD1 agrees at 7 bases. V shed 2 bases and J 4 bases; nucleotides not matched to a gene: 5. The CDR3 covers 14 residues. Germline V gene lookup returns CDR1 SGHRS and CDR2 YFSETQ.

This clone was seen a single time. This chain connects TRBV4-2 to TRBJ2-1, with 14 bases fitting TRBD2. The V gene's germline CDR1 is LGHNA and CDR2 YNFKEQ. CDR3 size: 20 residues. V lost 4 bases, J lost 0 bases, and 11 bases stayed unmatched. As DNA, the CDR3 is TGTGCCAGCAGCCGTAATCCGGGACTAGCGGGGGCGAGCTCCTACAATGAGCAGTTCTTC. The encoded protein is CASSRNPGLAGASSYNEQFF.

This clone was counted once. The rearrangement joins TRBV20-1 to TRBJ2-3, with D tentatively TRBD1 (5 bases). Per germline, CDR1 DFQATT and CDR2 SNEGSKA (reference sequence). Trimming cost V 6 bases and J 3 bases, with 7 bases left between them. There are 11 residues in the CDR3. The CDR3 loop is CSAKGTDTQYF. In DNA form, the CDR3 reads TGCAGTGCGAAGGGGACAGATACGCAGTATTTT.

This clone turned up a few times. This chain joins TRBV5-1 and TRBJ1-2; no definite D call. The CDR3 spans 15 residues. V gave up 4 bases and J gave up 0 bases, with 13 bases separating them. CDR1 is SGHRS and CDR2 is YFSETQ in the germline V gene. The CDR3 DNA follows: TGCGCCAGCAGCGTAGGGAGGCCAACTAACTATGGCTACACCTTC. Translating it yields CASSVGRPTNYGYTF. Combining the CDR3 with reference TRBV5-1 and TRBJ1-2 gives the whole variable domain KAGVTQTPRYLIKTRGQQVTLSCSPISGHRSVSWYQQTPGQGLQFLFEYFSETQRNKGNFPGRFSGRQFSNSRSEMNVSTLELGDSALYLCASSVGRPTNYGYTFGSGTRLTVV.

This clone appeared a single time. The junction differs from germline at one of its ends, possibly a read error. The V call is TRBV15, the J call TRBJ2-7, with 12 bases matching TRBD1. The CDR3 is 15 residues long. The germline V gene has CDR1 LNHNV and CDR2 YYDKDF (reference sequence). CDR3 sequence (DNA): TGTGCCACCAGCAGAGAGGGACAGGGGGCTTACGAGCAGTGCTTC. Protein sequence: CATSREGQGAYEQCF.

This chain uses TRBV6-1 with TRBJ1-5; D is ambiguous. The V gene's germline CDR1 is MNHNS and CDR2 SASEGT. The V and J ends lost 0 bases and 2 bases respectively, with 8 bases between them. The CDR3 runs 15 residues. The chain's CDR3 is CASSEAMSGNQPQHF. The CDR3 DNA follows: TGTGCCAGCAGTGAAGCGATGTCAGGCAATCAGCCCCAGCATTTT.